One sample yielded the 3 T cell receptor beta chains listed below, sequenced in a study of patients and donors after allogeneic stem cell transplantation. TCRdb ran MiXCR on the RT-PCR reads and lists one entry per CDR3 protein. This sample has 150,000 to 250,000 distinct CDR3 sequences, with 41% found just once. Sequencing used blood, either unsorted or a sorted T cell fraction (not recorded which). The origin of the receptors is a human donor who was either an allogeneic HSCT recipient or a stem cell or donor lymphocyte infusion donor (not recorded which). It is not recorded whose cells these are; they may come from a transplant donor.

The table lists this clonotype with a few counts. The chain recombines TRBV28 with TRBJ1-2, with unresolved D. The germline V gene encodes CDR1 MDHEN and CDR2 SYDVKM. The CDR3 has 15 amino acids. Trimming cost V 1 base and J 6 bases, with 15 bases left between them. CDR3 in DNA: TGTGCCAGCAGTTTATTACGGGGAAGCTTGAATGGCTACACCTTC. It specifies CASSLLRGSLNGYTF.

This clonotype was seen many times. This chain uses TRBV6-4 with TRBJ1-5, with D tentatively TRBD1 (5 bases). The CDR3 runs 13 residues. V lost 4 bases and J lost 4, with 8 bases in between. In germline, CDR1 is MRHNA, CDR2 SNTAGT. The CDR3 is CASSVGPNQPQHF. The CDR3 coding sequence is TGTGCCAGCAGTGTGGGGCCTAATCAGCCCCAGCATTTT.

This clonotype was recorded a few times. This chain connects TRBV5-1 to TRBJ2-1; D is undetermined. The CDR3 totals 11 residues. Germline CDR1 and CDR2: SGHRS and YFSETQ. V gave up 1 base and J gave up 9 bases, with 5 bases separating them. This chain's CDR3 is CASSLLSEQFF. In DNA form, the CDR3 reads TGCGCCAGCAGCTTGCTGTCTGAGCAGTTCTTC.